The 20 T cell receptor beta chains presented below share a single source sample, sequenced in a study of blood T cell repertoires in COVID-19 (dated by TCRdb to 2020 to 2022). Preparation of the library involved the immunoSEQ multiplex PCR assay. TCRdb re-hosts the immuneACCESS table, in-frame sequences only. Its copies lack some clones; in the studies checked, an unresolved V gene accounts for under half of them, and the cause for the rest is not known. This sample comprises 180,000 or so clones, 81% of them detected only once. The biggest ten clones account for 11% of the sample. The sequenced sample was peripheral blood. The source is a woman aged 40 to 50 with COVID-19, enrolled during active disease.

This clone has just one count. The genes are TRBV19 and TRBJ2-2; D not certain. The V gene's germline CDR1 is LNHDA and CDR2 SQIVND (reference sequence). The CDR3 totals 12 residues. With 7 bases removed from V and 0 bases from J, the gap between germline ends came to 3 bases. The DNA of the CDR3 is TGTGCCAGTAACTCGAACACCGGGGAGCTGTTTTTT. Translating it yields CASNSNTGELFF.

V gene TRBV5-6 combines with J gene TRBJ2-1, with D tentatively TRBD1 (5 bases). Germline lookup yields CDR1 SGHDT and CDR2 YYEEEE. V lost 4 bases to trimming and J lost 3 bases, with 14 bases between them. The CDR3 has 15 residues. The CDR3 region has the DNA TGTGCCAGCAGCCGTGACAGAACCTACTACAATGAGCAGTTCTTC. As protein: CASSRDRTYYNEQFF.

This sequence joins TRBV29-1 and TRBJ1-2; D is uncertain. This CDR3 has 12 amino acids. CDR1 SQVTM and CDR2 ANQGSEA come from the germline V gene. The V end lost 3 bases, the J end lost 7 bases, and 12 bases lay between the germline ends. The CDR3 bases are TGCAGCGTTGATATCCAGGTACCTGGCTACACCTTC. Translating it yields CSVDIQVPGYTF.

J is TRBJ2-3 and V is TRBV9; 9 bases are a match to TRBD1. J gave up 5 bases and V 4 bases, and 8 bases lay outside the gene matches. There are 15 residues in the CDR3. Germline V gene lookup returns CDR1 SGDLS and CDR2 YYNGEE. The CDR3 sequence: CASSTQDRGGDTQYF. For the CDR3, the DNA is TGTGCCAGCAGCACACAGGACAGGGGAGGAGATACGCAGTATTTT.

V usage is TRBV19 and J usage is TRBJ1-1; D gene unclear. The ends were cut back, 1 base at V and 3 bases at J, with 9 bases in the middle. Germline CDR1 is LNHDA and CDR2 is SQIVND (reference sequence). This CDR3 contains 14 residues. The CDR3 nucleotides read TGTGCCAGTAGTATAGGGTCCCGGGACACTGAAGCTTTCTTT. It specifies CASSIGSRDTEAFF.

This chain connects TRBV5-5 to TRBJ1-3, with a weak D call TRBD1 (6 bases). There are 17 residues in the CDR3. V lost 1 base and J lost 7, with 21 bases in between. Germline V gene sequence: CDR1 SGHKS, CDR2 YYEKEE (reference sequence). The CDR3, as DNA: TGTGCCAGCAGCTTGAGGCCCGCACAGGGCTTTCTGAACACCATATATTTT. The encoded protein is CASSLRPAQGFLNTIYF.

The CDR3: CASSRTGGAGNTIYF. The CDR3 DNA sequence: TGTGCCAGCAGCCGCACAGGGGGCGCTGGAAACACCATATATTTT. This rearrangement joins TRBV27 to TRBJ1-3; 9 nucleotides match TRBD1. The CDR3 sequence is 15 residues long. The J segment lost 2 bases and the V segment lost 6 bases, leaving 5 bases of the junction unmatched. CDR1 is MNHEY and CDR2 is SMNVEV in the germline V gene (reference sequence).

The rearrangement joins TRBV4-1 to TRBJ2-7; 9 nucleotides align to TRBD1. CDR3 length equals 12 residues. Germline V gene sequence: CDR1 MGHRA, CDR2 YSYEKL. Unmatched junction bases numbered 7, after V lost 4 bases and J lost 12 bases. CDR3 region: CASSLGTGSTYF. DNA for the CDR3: TGCGCCAGCAGCCTCGGGACAGGGAGTACGTACTTC.

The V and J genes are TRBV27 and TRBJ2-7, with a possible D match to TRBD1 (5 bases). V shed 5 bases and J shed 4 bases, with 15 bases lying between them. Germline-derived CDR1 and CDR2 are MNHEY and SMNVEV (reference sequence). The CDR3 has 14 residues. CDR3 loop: CASSLRQNFYEQYF. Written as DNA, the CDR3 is TGTGCCAGCAGTCTTCGACAGAATTTTTACGAGCAGTACTTC.

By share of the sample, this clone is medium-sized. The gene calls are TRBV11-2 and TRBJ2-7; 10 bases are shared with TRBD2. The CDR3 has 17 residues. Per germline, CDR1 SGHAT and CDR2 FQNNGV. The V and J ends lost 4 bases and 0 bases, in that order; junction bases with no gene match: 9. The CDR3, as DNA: TGTGCCAGCAGCTCCGGCCATTCTAGCGGGGGCTCCTACGAGCAGTACGTC. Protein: CASSSGHSSGGSYEQYV.

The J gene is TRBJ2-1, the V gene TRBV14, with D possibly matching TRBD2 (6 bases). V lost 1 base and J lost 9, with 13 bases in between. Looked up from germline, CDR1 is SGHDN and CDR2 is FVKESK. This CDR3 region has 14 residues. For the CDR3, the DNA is TGTGCCAGCAGCCAAGTAGGAGGGTATAGTGAGCAGTTCTTC. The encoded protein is CASSQVGGYSEQFF.

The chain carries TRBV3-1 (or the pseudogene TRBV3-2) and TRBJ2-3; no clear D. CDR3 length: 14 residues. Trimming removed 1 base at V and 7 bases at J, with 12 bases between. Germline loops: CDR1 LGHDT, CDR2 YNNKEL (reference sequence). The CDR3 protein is CASSQVPRGNTQYF. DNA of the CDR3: TGTGCCAGCAGCCAAGTACCTAGAGGCAATACGCAGTATTTT.

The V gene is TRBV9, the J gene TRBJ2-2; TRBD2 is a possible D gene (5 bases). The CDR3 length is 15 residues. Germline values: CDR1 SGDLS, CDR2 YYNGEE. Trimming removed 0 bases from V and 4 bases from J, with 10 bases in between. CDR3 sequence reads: CASSVDSVFTGELFF. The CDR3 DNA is TGTGCCAGCAGCGTAGATAGCGTGTTCACCGGGGAGCTGTTTTTT.

The CDR3: CASSPVRGSTEAFF. The CDR3, as DNA: TGTGCCAGCAGCCCAGTCCGGGGAAGCACTGAAGCTTTCTTT. The V and J genes are TRBV11-3 and TRBJ1-1; D not resolved. V was trimmed by 5 bases and J by 4 bases, leaving 14 bases between them. CDR3 size: 14 residues. CDR1 is SGHNT and CDR2 is YENEEA in the germline V gene.

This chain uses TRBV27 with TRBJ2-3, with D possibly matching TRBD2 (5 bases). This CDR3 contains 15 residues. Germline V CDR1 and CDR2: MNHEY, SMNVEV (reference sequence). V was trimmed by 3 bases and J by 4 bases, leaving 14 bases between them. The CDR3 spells CASSFRGNRPDTQYF. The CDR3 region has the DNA TGTGCCAGCAGTTTTCGAGGGAATAGACCAGATACGCAGTATTTT.

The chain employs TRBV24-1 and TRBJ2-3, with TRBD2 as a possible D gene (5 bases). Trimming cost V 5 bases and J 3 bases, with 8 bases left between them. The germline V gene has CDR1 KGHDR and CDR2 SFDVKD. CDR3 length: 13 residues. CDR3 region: CATSVGVTDTQYF. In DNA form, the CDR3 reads TGTGCCACCAGTGTCGGGGTTACAGATACGCAGTATTTT.

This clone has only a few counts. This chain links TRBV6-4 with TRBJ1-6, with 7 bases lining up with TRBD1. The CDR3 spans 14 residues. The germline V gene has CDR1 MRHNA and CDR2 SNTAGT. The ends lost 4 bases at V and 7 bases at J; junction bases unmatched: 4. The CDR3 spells CASSGTGKNSPLHF. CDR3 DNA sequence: TGTGCCAGCAGTGGGACAGGTAAAAATTCACCCCTCCACTTT.

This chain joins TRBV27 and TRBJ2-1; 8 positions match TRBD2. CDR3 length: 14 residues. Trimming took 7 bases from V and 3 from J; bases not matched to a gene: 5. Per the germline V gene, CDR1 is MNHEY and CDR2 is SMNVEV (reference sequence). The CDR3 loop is CASTGGSSYNEQFF. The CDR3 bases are TGTGCCAGCACGGGGGGGAGTAGCTACAATGAGCAGTTCTTC.

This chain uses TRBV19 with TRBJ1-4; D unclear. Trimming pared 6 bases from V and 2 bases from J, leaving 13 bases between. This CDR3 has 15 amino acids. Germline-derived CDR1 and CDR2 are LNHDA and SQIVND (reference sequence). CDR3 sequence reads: CASREGELTNEKLFF. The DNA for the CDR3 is TGTGCCAGTAGAGAGGGAGAGTTGACTAATGAAAAACTGTTTTTT.

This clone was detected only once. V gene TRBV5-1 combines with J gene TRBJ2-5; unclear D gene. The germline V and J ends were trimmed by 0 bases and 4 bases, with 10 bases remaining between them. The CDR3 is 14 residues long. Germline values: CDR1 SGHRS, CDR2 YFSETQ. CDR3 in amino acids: CASSLDPQAETQYF. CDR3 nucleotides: TGCGCCAGCAGCTTGGATCCCCAGGCAGAGACCCAGTACTTC.